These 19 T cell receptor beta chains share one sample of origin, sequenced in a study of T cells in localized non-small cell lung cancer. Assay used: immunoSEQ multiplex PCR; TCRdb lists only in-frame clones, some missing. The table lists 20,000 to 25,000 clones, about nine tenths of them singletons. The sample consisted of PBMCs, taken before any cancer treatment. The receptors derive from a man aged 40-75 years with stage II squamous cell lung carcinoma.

CDR3 region: CASSLNRRGLTDTQYF. The CDR3 DNA follows: TGTGCCAGCAGTTTAAATCGGCGGGGACTGACAGATACGCAGTATTTT. This sequence joins TRBV27 and TRBJ2-3, with D perhaps TRBD2 (6 bases). The CDR3 extends over 16 amino acids. Trimming removed 2 bases at V and 3 bases at J, with 15 bases between. Per the germline V gene, CDR1 is MNHEY and CDR2 is SMNVEV (reference sequence).

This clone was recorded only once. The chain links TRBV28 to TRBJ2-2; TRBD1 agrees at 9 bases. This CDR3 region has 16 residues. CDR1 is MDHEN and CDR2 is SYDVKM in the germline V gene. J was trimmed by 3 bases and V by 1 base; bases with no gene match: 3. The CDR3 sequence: CASSLFGTGYTGELFF. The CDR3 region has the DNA TGTGCCAGCAGTTTATTCGGGACAGGGTACACCGGGGAGCTGTTTTTT.

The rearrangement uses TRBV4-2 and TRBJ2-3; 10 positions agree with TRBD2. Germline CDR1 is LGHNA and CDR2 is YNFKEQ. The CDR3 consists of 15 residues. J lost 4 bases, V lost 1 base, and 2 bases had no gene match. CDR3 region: CASSQGAGGADTQYF. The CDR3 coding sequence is TGTGCCAGCAGCCAAGGAGCGGGAGGGGCAGATACGCAGTATTTT.

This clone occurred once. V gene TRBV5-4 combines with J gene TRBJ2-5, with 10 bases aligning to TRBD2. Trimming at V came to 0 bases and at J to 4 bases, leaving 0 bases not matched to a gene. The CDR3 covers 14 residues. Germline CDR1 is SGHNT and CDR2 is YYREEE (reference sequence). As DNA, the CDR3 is TGTGCCAGCAGCTTGGGACTAGCGGGAGAGACCCAGTACTTC. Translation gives CASSLGLAGETQYF. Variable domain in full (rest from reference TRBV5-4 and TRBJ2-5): ETGVTQSPTHLIKTRGQQVTLRCSSQSGHNTVSWYQQALGQGPQFIFQYYREEENGRGNFPPRFSGLQFPNYSSELNVNALELDDSALYLCASSLGLAGETQYFGPGTRLLVL.

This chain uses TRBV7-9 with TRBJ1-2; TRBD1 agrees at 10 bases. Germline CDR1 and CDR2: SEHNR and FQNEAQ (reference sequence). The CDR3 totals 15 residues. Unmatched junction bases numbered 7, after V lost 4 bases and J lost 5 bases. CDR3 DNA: TGTGCCAGCAGCTCCCGACAGGGGGCCGGGTATGGCTACACCTTC. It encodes CASSSRQGAGYGYTF.

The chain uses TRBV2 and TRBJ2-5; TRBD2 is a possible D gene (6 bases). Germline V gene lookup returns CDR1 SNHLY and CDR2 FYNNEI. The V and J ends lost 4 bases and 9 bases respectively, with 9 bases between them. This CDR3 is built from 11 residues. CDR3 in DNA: TGTGCCAGCAGTGTAGGGGAGGCCCAGTACTTC. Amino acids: CASSVGEAQYF.

The CDR3 loop reads CASSWGTPAGEQYF. The CDR3 DNA follows: TGTGCCAGCAGCTGGGGGACCCCGGCGGGCGAGCAGTACTTC. The chain employs TRBV5-8 and TRBJ2-7; D may be TRBD1 or TRBD2 (5 bases each). CDR3 length: 14 amino acids. Germline CDR1 and CDR2: SGHTS and YDEGEE. Trimming cost V 3 bases and J 6 bases, with 16 bases left between them.

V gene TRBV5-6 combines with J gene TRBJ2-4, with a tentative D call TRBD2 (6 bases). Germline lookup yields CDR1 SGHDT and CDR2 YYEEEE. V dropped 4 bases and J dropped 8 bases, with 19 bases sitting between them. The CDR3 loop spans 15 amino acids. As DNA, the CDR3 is TGTGCCAGCAGCCCATTAGCCCAGACGGGGGACATTCAGTACTTC. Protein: CASSPLAQTGDIQYF.

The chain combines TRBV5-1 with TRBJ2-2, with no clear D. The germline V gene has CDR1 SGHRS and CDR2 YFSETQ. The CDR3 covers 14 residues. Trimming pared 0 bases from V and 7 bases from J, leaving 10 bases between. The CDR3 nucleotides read TGCGCCAGCAGCTTGGGGGTGGCACTCGGGGAGCTGTTTTTT. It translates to CASSLGVALGELFF.

The CDR3 sequence: CASRNLAGAGDTQYF. In nucleotides, the CDR3 is TGTGCCAGCAGAAATTTAGCGGGAGCGGGAGATACGCAGTATTTT. The chain employs TRBV27 and TRBJ2-3; the match to TRBD2 covers 9 bases. J gave up 5 bases and V 6 bases, and 9 bases lay outside the gene matches. Germline CDR1 and CDR2: MNHEY and SMNVEV (reference sequence). This CDR3 contains 15 residues.

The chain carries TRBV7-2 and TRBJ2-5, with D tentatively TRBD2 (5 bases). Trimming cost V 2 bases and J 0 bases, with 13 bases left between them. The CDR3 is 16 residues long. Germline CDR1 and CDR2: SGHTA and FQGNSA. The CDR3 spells CASSLSSIGNQETQYF. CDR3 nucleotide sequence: TGTGCCAGCAGCTTAAGTTCAATCGGGAACCAAGAGACCCAGTACTTC. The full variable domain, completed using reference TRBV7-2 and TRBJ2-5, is GAGVSQSPSNKVTEKGKDVELRCDPISGHTALYWYRQSLGQGLEFLIYFQGNSAPDKSGLPSDRFSAERTGGSVSTLTIQRTQQEDSAVYLCASSLSSIGNQETQYFGPGTRLLVL.

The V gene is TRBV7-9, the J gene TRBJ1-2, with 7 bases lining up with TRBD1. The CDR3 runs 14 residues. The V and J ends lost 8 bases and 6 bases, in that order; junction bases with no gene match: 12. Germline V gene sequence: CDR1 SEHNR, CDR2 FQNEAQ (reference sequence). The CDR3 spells CASLPPGQRNGYTF. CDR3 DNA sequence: TGTGCCAGCTTACCACCGGGACAGCGAAATGGCTACACCTTC.

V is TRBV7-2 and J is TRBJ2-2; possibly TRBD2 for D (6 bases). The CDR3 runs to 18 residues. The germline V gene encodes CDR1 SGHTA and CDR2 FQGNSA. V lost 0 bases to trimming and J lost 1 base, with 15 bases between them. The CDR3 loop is CASSLARWAGRNTGELFF. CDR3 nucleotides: TGTGCCAGCAGCTTAGCTCGCTGGGCGGGAAGGAACACCGGGGAGCTGTTTTTT.

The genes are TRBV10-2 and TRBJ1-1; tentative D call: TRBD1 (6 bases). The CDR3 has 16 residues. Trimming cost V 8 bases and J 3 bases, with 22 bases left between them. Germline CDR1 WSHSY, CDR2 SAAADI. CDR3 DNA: TGCGCCAGCGGGGGGACGTCAGGGGAGGGGTACACTGAAGCTTTCTTT. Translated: CASGGTSGEGYTEAFF.

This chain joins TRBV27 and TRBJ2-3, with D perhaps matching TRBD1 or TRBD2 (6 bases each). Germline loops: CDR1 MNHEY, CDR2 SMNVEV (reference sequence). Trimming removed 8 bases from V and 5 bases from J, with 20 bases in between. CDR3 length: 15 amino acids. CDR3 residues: CASGGGAGAVDTQYF. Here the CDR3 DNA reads TGTGCCAGCGGAGGAGGGGCAGGGGCGGTAGATACGCAGTATTTT.

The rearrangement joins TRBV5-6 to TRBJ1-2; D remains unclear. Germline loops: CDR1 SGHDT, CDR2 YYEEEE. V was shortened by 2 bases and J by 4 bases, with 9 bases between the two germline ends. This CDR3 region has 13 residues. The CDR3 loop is CASSFLTTYGYTF. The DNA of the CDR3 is TGTGCCAGCAGCTTCTTAACTACCTATGGCTACACCTTC.

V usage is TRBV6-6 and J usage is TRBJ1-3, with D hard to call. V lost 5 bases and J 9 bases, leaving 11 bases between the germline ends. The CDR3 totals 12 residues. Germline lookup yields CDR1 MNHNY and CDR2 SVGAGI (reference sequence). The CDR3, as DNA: TGTGCCAGCAGTCCCCAGGAAAGCACCATATATTTT. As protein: CASSPQESTIYF.

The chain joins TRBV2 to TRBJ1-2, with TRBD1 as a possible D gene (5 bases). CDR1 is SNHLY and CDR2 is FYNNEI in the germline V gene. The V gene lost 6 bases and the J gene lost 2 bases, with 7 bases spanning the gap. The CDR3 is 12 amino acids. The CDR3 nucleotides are TGTGCCAGCAGGGGACGGAACTATGGCTACACCTTC. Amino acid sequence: CASRGRNYGYTF.

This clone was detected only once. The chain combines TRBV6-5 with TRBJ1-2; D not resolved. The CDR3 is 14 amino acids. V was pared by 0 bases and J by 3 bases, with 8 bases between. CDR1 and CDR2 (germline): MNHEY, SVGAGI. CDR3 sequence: CASSYSNSHYGYTF. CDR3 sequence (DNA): TGTGCCAGCAGTTACTCGAACAGCCACTATGGCTACACCTTC.